This TCR beta chain was sequenced during a study of cytomegalovirus exposure and HLA in healthy donors. Notes on the study in general: Analyses of presence and absence presupposed an approximately uniform sequencing depth across donors. In a later analysis, TCR beta V- and J-gene trimming was associated with a missense DCLRE1C variant. The study designated fewer than 200 TCR beta chains cytomegalovirus-associated. As was reported, the HLA-A and HLA-B alleles of most subjects were accurately predicted from TCR beta sequences.

As for this clone: Its cognate antigen is unknown.

The PCR contained 60 Vbeta and 13 Jbeta primers. Produced via immunoSEQ multiplex PCR; TCRdb's table is partial and in-frame only. The table records about 180,000 clones, 85% of them present only once. The sequence was collected from a boy aged 2-9 years in good health and CMV-seronegative. The sample taken for sequencing was PBMCs.

CDR3 sequence: CASGLSASGRGETQYF. The CDR3 nucleotides are TGTGCTAGTGGTTTGTCGGCTAGCGGGAGAGGAGAGACCCAGTACTTC. The rearrangement joins TRBV12-5 to TRBJ2-5, with TRBD2 matching over 10 bases. The junction had 7 bases not matched to a gene; V was cut back by 2 bases and J by 4 bases. CDR3 length: 16 amino acids. CDR1 LGHNT and CDR2 FRNRAP come from the germline V gene.